A selection of T cell receptor beta chains follows, all from one sample in a study of lymphopenia after photon versus proton radiotherapy. Assay used: immunoSEQ multiplex PCR; TCRdb lists only in-frame clones, some missing. The sample consists of 150,000 to 200,000 clones, around nine tenths of them appearing once. The sample here was peripheral blood, taken from a patient treated with photon-based radiotherapy. The origin of the receptors is a man between 45 and 60 years old with gastric cancer. The CDR3 runs from the conserved cysteine through the conserved F or W. A D gene is named only where the DNA matches it firmly. Only some rows state a clone size, as once, few, many or a class for expanded clones.

D gene: -
V gene: TRBV11-2
clone size: -
J gene: TRBJ1-1
CDR3 DNA: TGTGCCAGCAGCTTAGTGGCCGTGAACACTGAAGCTTTCTTT
CDR3 protein: CASSLVAVNTEAFF

D gene: -
V gene: TRBV5-8
clone size: -
J gene: TRBJ1-5
CDR3 DNA: TGTGCCAGCAGCTTGTTAGGGTTCGGCAATCAGCCCCAGCATTTT
CDR3 protein: CASSLLGFGNQPQHF

D gene: -
V gene: TRBV28
clone size: once
J gene: TRBJ1-3
CDR3 DNA: TGTGCCAGCAGTGTACAGGGTAAAGGAAACACCATATATTTT
CDR3 protein: CASSVQGKGNTIYF

D gene: -
V gene: TRBV27
clone size: -
J gene: TRBJ1-5
CDR3 DNA: TGTGCCAGCAGTAACGCCGAAACTAGCAATCAGCCCCAGCATTTT
CDR3 protein: CASSNAETSNQPQHF

D gene: -
V gene: TRBV27
clone size: -
J gene: TRBJ1-5
CDR3 DNA: TGTGCCAGCAGTCCTCGACCCTATCAGTCGGCGGGTCAGCCCCAGCATTTT
CDR3 protein: CASSPRPYQSAGQPQHF

D gene: TRBD1
V gene: TRBV28
clone size: -
J gene: TRBJ1-5
CDR3 DNA: TGTGCCAGCAGTTTCGACAGGGGGATGGTCAATCAGCCCCAGCATTTT
CDR3 protein: CASSFDRGMVNQPQHF

D gene: -
V gene: TRBV7-9
clone size: few
J gene: TRBJ2-3
CDR3 DNA: TGTGCCAGCGCCCCGGCCTCTAGCACAGATACGCAGTATTTT
CDR3 protein: CASAPASSTDTQYF

D gene: TRBD2
V gene: TRBV2
clone size: -
J gene: TRBJ2-7
CDR3 DNA: TGTGCCAGCCTTATTAGAGCGGGAGTAGGGGAGCAGTACTTC
CDR3 protein: CASLIRAGVGEQYF

D gene: -
V gene: TRBV15
clone size: -
J gene: TRBJ2-5
CDR3 DNA: TGTGCCACCAGCAGAGATTGGGTCCAAGAGACCCAGTACTTC
CDR3 protein: CATSRDWVQETQYF

D gene: TRBD2
V gene: TRBV5-1
clone size: -
J gene: TRBJ2-5
CDR3 DNA: TGCGCCAGCAGCTTGATAGCGGGAGGTAAGGAGACCCAGTACTTC
CDR3 protein: CASSLIAGGKETQYF

D gene: TRBD2
V gene: TRBV30
clone size: -
J gene: TRBJ2-7
CDR3 DNA: TGTGCCCAGACTAGCGGGAGTTCCTACGAGCAGTACTTC
CDR3 protein: CAQTSGSSYEQYF

D gene: -
V gene: TRBV9
clone size: -
J gene: TRBJ2-7
CDR3 DNA: TGTGCCAGCAGCGTAGGGCTAGCCGGGGAGCAGTACTTC
CDR3 protein: CASSVGLAGEQYF

D gene: TRBD2
V gene: TRBV28
clone size: -
J gene: TRBJ2-2
CDR3 DNA: TGTGCCAGCAGCTCGGGGGGCACCGGGGAGCTGTTTTTT
CDR3 protein: CASSSGGTGELFF

D gene: -
V gene: TRBV5-1
clone size: -
J gene: TRBJ2-5
CDR3 DNA: TGCGCCAGCAGCTTGGTTGGCGAGACCCAGTACTTC
CDR3 protein: CASSLVGETQYF

D gene: -
V gene: TRBV5-4
clone size: -
J gene: TRBJ1-1
CDR3 DNA: TGTGCCAGCAGCTTGGCCTTGGGGAACACTGAAGCTTTCTTT
CDR3 protein: CASSLALGNTEAFF

D gene: -
V gene: TRBV2
clone size: -
J gene: TRBJ1-2
CDR3 DNA: TGTGCCAGCAGTGAAGGACGGGTCCTCAACTATGGCTACACCTTC
CDR3 protein: CASSEGRVLNYGYTF

D gene: TRBD2
V gene: TRBV5-1
clone size: -
J gene: TRBJ2-1
CDR3 DNA: TGCGCCAGCGGGACTAGCGGGGTGGATGAGCAGTTCTTC
CDR3 protein: CASGTSGVDEQFF

D gene: -
V gene: TRBV7-6
clone size: -
J gene: TRBJ1-5
CDR3 DNA: TGTGCCAGCAGCTTAACGAGGAATCAGCCCCAGCATTTT
CDR3 protein: CASSLTRNQPQHF

D gene: TRBD2
V gene: TRBV28
clone size: once
J gene: TRBJ2-7
CDR3 DNA: TGTGCCAGCAGTTTCCCCGGGACGGCCGGGACTAGCGCGTCCAACACGTGGTACGAGCAGTACTTC
CDR3 protein: CASSFPGTAGTSASNTWYEQYF

D gene: TRBD1
V gene: TRBV7-3
clone size: -
J gene: TRBJ2-1
CDR3 DNA: TGTGCCAGCAGCTTAGGAGGGACAGGGGTCAATGAGCAGTTCTTC
CDR3 protein: CASSLGGTGVNEQFF

D gene: -
V gene: TRBV6-1
clone size: -
J gene: TRBJ1-2
CDR3 DNA: TGTGCCAGCATAGGATTGGCCCTTAACTATGGCTACACCTTC
CDR3 protein: CASIGLALNYGYTF

D gene: TRBD1
V gene: TRBV5-6
clone size: -
J gene: TRBJ2-2
CDR3 DNA: TGTGCCAGCAGCCCAAGGACAGGGGGGACCGGGGAGCTGTTTTTT
CDR3 protein: CASSPRTGGTGELFF

D gene: -
V gene: TRBV27
clone size: -
J gene: TRBJ1-4
CDR3 DNA: TGTGCCAGCAGTCCGAATATCGGAGGGGCTAGTGAAAAACTGTTTTTT
CDR3 protein: CASSPNIGGASEKLFF

D gene: -
V gene: TRBV5-1
clone size: once
J gene: TRBJ1-1
CDR3 DNA: TGCGCCAGCAGCTCTGGGGGCATGAACACTGAAGCTTTCTTT
CDR3 protein: CASSSGGMNTEAFF

D gene: -
V gene: TRBV6-6
clone size: -
J gene: TRBJ2-1
CDR3 DNA: TGTGCCAGCACCAACCCAGGGGGGTGGCATGAGCAGTTCTTC
CDR3 protein: CASTNPGGWHEQFF

D gene: -
V gene: TRBV6-5
clone size: once
J gene: TRBJ1-5
CDR3 DNA: TGTGCCAGCAGTTACTCTGTTTATAAGCAGCCCCAGCATTTT
CDR3 protein: CASSYSVYKQPQHF

D gene: TRBD2
V gene: TRBV11-1
clone size: -
J gene: TRBJ2-7
CDR3 DNA: TGTGCCAGCAGCCGCCTCGGGGGGTCCTACGAGCAGTACTTC
CDR3 protein: CASSRLGGSYEQYF

D gene: -
V gene: TRBV6-1
clone size: -
J gene: TRBJ2-7
CDR3 DNA: TGTGCCAGCAGTGAACGTCTAGTCTACTACGAGCAGTACTTC
CDR3 protein: CASSERLVYYEQYF

D gene: -
V gene: TRBV28
clone size: once
J gene: TRBJ1-5
CDR3 DNA: TGTGCCAGCAGTTTAGTTAGCAATCAGCCCCAGCATTTT
CDR3 protein: CASSLVSNQPQHF

D gene: TRBD1
V gene: TRBV2
clone size: -
J gene: TRBJ2-7
CDR3 DNA: TGTGCCAGCCGCGGGACAGGGGCGTCCTACGAGCAGTACTTC
CDR3 protein: CASRGTGASYEQYF

D gene: -
V gene: TRBV12-5
clone size: -
J gene: TRBJ2-2
CDR3 DNA: TGTGCTAGTAACCTCGACGGGAACACCGGGGAGCTGTTTTTT
CDR3 protein: CASNLDGNTGELFF

D gene: -
V gene: TRBV5-1
clone size: -
J gene: TRBJ2-3
CDR3 DNA: TGCGCCAGCAGCTTCGGGAGACTCACAGATACGCAGTATTTT
CDR3 protein: CASSFGRLTDTQYF

D gene: -
V gene: TRBV19
clone size: -
J gene: TRBJ1-2
CDR3 DNA: TGTGCCAGTAGTATCGCAGGGTCAGGCTACACCTTC
CDR3 protein: CASSIAGSGYTF

D gene: TRBD2
V gene: TRBV14
clone size: once
J gene: TRBJ2-5
CDR3 DNA: TGTGCCAGCAGCCAGTCCGTTGGGAGGGCCCAGTACTTC
CDR3 protein: CASSQSVGRAQYF

D gene: TRBD2
V gene: TRBV25-1
clone size: once
J gene: TRBJ2-3
CDR3 DNA: TGTGCCAGTACTTCTAGCGGGGACTACGCAGATACGCAGTATTTT
CDR3 protein: CASTSSGDYADTQYF

D gene: TRBD1
V gene: TRBV27
clone size: -
J gene: TRBJ1-4
CDR3 DNA: TGTGCCAGCAGCCGTAAGGCCAGGGGGAATGAAAAACTGTTTTTT
CDR3 protein: CASSRKARGNEKLFF

D gene: -
V gene: TRBV4-1
clone size: once
J gene: TRBJ2-1
CDR3 DNA: TGCGCCAGCAGCCAAGATGAACTGGTCTACAATGAGCAGTTCTTC
CDR3 protein: CASSQDELVYNEQFF

D gene: -
V gene: TRBV19
clone size: -
J gene: TRBJ1-3
CDR3 DNA: TGTGCCAGTCTCCTCTGGAACACCATATATTTT
CDR3 protein: CASLLWNTIYF

D gene: -
V gene: TRBV7-6
clone size: -
J gene: TRBJ2-7
CDR3 DNA: TGTGCCAGCAGCTTACCCGGGACGGGAAGGGGCTCCTACGAGCAGTACTTC
CDR3 protein: CASSLPGTGRGSYEQYF

D gene: TRBD2
V gene: TRBV29-1
clone size: -
J gene: TRBJ2-3
CDR3 DNA: TGCAGCGCCGCGACTAGCGGAAGCACAGATACGCAGTATTTT
CDR3 protein: CSAATSGSTDTQYF

D gene: -
V gene: TRBV11-2
clone size: -
J gene: TRBJ2-2
CDR3 DNA: TGTGCCAGCAGCCGTTTGATGACCGGGGAGCTGTTTTTT
CDR3 protein: CASSRLMTGELFF

D gene: -
V gene: TRBV4-2
clone size: once
J gene: TRBJ2-7
CDR3 DNA: TGTGCCAGCAGCCAAGATCTTGGTAGCGGCGTCGAGCAGTACTTC
CDR3 protein: CASSQDLGSGVEQYF

D gene: -
V gene: TRBV7-2
clone size: -
J gene: TRBJ2-2
CDR3 DNA: TGTGCCAGCAGCTTCTACACCGGGGAGCTGTTTTTT
CDR3 protein: CASSFYTGELFF

D gene: TRBD1
V gene: TRBV6-1
clone size: -
J gene: TRBJ1-5
CDR3 DNA: TGTGCCAGCAGTGGGAGACAGGGCGATCAGCCCCAGCATTTT
CDR3 protein: CASSGRQGDQPQHF

D gene: -
V gene: TRBV27
clone size: -
J gene: TRBJ1-2
CDR3 DNA: TGTGCCAGCAGACTTAGCTGGGAAGGTGGCTACACCTTC
CDR3 protein: CASRLSWEGGYTF

D gene: -
V gene: TRBV7-3
clone size: few
J gene: TRBJ2-1
CDR3 DNA: TGTGCCAGCAGCTCCACTTCCAGCTCCTACAATGAGCAGTTCTTC
CDR3 protein: CASSSTSSSYNEQFF

D gene: -
V gene: TRBV7-2
clone size: -
J gene: TRBJ2-7
CDR3 DNA: TGTGCCAGCGCTCTCGGCGGCTCCATCGAGCAGTACTTC
CDR3 protein: CASALGGSIEQYF

D gene: -
V gene: TRBV19
clone size: -
J gene: TRBJ2-4
CDR3 DNA: TGTGCCAGTAGTATGGGCCAGGGTGAATACATTCAGTACTTC
CDR3 protein: CASSMGQGEYIQYF

D gene: -
V gene: TRBV30
clone size: once
J gene: TRBJ2-3
CDR3 DNA: TGTGCCTGGAGTGGAAGGGGGACTTTTCGCACAGATACGCAGTATTTT
CDR3 protein: CAWSGRGTFRTDTQYF

D gene: -
V gene: TRBV11-3
clone size: -
J gene: TRBJ2-3
CDR3 DNA: TGTGCCAGCAGCCGCACAGATACGCAGTATTTT
CDR3 protein: CASSRTDTQYF

D gene: -
V gene: TRBV28
clone size: -
J gene: TRBJ1-2
CDR3 DNA: TGTGCCAGCAGTTTAGGGGGCGCGGGTGGCTACACCTTC
CDR3 protein: CASSLGGAGGYTF

D gene: -
V gene: TRBV19
clone size: -
J gene: TRBJ2-5
CDR3 DNA: TGTGCCAGTAGTAGGACGCACCCGGAGGTGAAGACCCAGTACTTC
CDR3 protein: CASSRTHPEVKTQYF

D gene: -
V gene: TRBV19
clone size: -
J gene: TRBJ1-1
CDR3 DNA: TGTGCCAGTAGCGGGGGCAGGGTAAACACTGAAGCTTTCTTT
CDR3 protein: CASSGGRVNTEAFF

D gene: TRBD1
V gene: TRBV19
clone size: -
J gene: TRBJ2-7
CDR3 DNA: TGTGCCAGTAGTGCCTACCCGGGACAGGGTCTTTGGGAGCAGTACTTC
CDR3 protein: CASSAYPGQGLWEQYF

D gene: TRBD1
V gene: TRBV5-1
clone size: -
J gene: TRBJ2-1
CDR3 DNA: TGCGCCAGCAGCTTGGGGGGACAGCGGGAGCAGTTCTTC
CDR3 protein: CASSLGGQREQFF

D gene: -
V gene: TRBV5-6
clone size: -
J gene: TRBJ2-3
CDR3 DNA: TGTGCCAGCAGCTTGGAGCCAACGCGGGCAGATACGCAGTATTTT
CDR3 protein: CASSLEPTRADTQYF